Reported below is one TCR beta chain. The germline gives CDR1 SEHNR, CDR2 FQNEAQ (reference sequence). Losses at the gene ends were 7 bases for V and 3 bases for J; bases not matched to a gene: 13. The length of the CDR3 is 16 residues. This entry is derived from a study of T cell changes during pregnancy in multiple sclerosis. Some clones are missing from TCRdb's copy, which holds only in-frame ones; the method was immunoSEQ multiplex PCR. There are around 66,000 clones in the sample; about nine tenths occur only once, and approximately 1.3% lies in the top ten. The TCR sequence derives from a female donor in good health, enrolled as a control in a pregnancy study. Sequenced here: peripheral blood, sampled after pregnancy. The chain carries TRBV7-9 and TRBJ2-3; 7 bases fit TRBD2. CDR3 in amino acids: CASTRSGGMSTDTQYF. DNA of the CDR3: TGTGCCAGCACCCGTTCGGGGGGTATGTCGACAGATACGCAGTATTTT.